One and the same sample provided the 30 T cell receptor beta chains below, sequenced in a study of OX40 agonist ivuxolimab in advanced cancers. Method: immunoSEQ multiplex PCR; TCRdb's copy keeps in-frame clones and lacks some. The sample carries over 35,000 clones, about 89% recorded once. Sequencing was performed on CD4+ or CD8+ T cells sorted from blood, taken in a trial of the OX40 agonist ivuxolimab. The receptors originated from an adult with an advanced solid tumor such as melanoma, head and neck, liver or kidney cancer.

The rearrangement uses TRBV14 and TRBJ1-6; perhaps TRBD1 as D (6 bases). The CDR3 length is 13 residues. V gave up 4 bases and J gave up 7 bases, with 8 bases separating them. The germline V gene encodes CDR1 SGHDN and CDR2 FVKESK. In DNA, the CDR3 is TGTGCCAGCAGCCGGGGGCTAAATTCACCCCTCCACTTT. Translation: CASSRGLNSPLHF.

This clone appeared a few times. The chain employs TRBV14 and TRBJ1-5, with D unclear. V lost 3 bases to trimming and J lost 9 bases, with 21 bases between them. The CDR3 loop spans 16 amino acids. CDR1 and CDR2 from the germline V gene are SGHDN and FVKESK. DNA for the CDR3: TGTGCCAGCAGCCACTCAAAGAGGATGAACCCCAGGCCCCAGCATTTT. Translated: CASSHSKRMNPRPQHF.

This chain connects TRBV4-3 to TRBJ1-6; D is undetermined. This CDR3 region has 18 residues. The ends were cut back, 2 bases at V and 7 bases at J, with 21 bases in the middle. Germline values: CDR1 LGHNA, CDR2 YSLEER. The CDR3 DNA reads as TGCGCCAGCAGCCAACAAAGAAACATCCCAGGCGCCAATTCACCCCTCCACTTT. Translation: CASSQQRNIPGANSPLHF.

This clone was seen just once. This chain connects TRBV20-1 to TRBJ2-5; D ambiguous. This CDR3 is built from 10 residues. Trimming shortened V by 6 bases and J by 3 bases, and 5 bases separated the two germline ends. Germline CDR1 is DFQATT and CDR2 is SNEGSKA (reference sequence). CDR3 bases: TGCAGTGCCTCCGAAGAGACCCAGTACTTC. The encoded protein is CSASEETQYF.

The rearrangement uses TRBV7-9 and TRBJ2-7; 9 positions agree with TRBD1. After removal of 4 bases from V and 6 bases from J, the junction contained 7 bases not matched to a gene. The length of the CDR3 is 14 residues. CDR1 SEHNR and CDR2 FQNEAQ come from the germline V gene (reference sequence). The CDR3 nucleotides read TGTGCCAGCAGCTCGGACAGGGGTTACGTCGAGCAGTACTTC. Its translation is CASSSDRGYVEQYF.

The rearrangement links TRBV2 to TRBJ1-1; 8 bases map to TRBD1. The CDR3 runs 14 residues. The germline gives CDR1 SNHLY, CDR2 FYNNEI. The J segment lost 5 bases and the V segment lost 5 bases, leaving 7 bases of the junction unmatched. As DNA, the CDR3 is TGTGCCAGCAGTTTGGGACAGGCTACAACTGAAGCTTTCTTT. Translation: CASSLGQATTEAFF.

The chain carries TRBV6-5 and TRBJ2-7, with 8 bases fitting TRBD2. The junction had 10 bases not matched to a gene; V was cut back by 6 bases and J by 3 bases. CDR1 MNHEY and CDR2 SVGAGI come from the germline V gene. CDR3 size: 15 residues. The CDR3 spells CASSPGGLVHYEQYF. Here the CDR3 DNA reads TGTGCCAGCAGCCCCGGGGGACTAGTCCACTACGAGCAGTACTTC.

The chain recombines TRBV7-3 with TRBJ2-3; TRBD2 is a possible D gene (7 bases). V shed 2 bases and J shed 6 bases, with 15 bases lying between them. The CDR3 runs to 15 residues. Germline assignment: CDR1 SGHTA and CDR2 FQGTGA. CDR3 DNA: TGTGCCAGCAGCTTAGTGGGGGGGCCAACGGATACGCAGTATTTT. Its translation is CASSLVGGPTDTQYF.

CDR3 protein: CASSAWSSNEKLFF. Written as DNA, the CDR3 is TGTGCCAGTAGTGCGTGGTCAAGTAATGAAAAACTGTTTTTT. V gene TRBV19 combines with J gene TRBJ1-4; D is unresolved. CDR3 length equals 14 residues. Germline assignment: CDR1 LNHDA and CDR2 SQIVND (reference sequence). V was clipped by 5 bases and J by 4 bases, with 11 bases between them.

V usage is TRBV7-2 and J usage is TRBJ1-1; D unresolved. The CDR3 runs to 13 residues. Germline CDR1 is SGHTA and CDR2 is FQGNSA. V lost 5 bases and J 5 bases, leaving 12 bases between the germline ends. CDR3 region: CASSLDPGTEAFF. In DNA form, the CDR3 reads TGTGCCAGCAGCCTCGACCCGGGGACTGAAGCTTTCTTT.

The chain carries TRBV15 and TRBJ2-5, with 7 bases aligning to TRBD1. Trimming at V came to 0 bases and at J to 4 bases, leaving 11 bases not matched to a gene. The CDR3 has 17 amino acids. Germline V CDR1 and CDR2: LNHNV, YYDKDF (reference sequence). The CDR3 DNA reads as TGTGCCACCAGCAGAGATATTAGGGGGCGACTTACAGAGACCCAGTACTTC. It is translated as CATSRDIRGRLTETQYF.

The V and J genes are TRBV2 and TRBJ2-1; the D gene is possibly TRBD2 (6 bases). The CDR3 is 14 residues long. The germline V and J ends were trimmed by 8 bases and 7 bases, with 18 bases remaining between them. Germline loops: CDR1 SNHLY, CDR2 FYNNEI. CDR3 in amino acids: CASARQGGRNEQFF. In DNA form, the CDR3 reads TGTGCCAGCGCTCGGCAGGGAGGTCGGAATGAGCAGTTCTTC.

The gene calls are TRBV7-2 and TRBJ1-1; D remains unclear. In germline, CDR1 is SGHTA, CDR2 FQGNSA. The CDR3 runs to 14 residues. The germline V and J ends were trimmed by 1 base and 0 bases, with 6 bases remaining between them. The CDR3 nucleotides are TGTGCCAGCAGCTTAGAACAGTTGAACACTGAAGCTTTCTTT. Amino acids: CASSLEQLNTEAFF. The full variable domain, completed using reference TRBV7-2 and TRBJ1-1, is GAGVSQSPSNKVTEKGKDVELRCDPISGHTALYWYRQSLGQGLEFLIYFQGNSAPDKSGLPSDRFSAERTGGSVSTLTIQRTQQEDSAVYLCASSLEQLNTEAFFGQGTRLTVV.

CDR3: CASSLGLGNEQFF. CDR3 coding DNA: TGTGCCAGCAGCTTAGGCCTGGGGAATGAGCAGTTCTTC. The J gene is TRBJ2-1, the V gene TRBV7-3; D is ambiguous. This CDR3 region has 13 residues. The ends were cut back, 2 bases at V and 7 bases at J, with 9 bases in the middle. Looked up from germline, CDR1 is SGHTA and CDR2 is FQGTGA.

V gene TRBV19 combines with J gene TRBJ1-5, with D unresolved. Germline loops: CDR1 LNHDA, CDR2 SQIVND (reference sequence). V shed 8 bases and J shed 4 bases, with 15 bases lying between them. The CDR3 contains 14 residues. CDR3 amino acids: CASGSAKGNQPQHF. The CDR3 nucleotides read TGTGCCAGTGGGTCGGCCAAAGGGAATCAGCCCCAGCATTTT.

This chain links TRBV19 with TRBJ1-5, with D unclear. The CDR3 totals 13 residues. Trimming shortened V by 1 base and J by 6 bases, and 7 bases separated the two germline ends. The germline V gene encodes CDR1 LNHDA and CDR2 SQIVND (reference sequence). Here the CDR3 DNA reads TGTGCCAGTAGTATAGGGTTTTTTCAGCCCCAGCATTTT. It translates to CASSIGFFQPQHF.

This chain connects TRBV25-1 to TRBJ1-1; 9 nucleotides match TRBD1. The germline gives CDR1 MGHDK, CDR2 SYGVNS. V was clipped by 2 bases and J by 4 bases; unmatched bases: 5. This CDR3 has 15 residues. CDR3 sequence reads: CASSEPGTGFTEAFF. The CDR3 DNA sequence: TGTGCCAGCAGTGAACCCGGGACAGGGTTCACTGAAGCTTTCTTT.

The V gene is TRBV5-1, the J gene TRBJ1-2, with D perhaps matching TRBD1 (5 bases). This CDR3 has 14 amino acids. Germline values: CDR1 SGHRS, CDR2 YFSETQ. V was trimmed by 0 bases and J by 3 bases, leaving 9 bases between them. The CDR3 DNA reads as TGCGCCAGCAGCTTGGACTTGGGGGACTATGGCTACACCTTC. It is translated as CASSLDLGDYGYTF.

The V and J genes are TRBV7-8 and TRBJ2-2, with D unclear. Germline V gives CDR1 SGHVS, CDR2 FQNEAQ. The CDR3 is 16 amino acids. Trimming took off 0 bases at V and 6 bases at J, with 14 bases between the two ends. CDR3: CASSLALWMIAGELFF. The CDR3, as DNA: TGTGCCAGCAGCTTAGCATTATGGATGATTGCCGGGGAGCTGTTTTTT. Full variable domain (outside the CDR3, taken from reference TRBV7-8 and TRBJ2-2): GAGVSQSPRYKVAKRGQDVALRCDPISGHVSLFWYQQALGQGPEFLTYFQNEAQLDKSGLPSDRFFAERPEGSVSTLKIQRTQQEDSAVYLCASSLALWMIAGELFFGEGSRLTVL.

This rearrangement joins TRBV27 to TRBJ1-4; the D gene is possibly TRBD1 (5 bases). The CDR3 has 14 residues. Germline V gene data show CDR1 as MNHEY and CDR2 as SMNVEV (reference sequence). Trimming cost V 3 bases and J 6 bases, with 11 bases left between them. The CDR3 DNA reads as TGTGCCAGCAGTTTTTCAGGGAGGGATGAAAAACTGTTTTTT. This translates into CASSFSGRDEKLFF. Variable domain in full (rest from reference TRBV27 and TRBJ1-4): EAQVTQNPRYLITVTGKKLTVTCSQNMNHEYMSWYRQDPGLGLRQIYYSMNVEVTDKGDVPEGYKVSRKEKRNFPLILESPSPNQTSLYFCASSFSGRDEKLFFGSGTQLSVL.

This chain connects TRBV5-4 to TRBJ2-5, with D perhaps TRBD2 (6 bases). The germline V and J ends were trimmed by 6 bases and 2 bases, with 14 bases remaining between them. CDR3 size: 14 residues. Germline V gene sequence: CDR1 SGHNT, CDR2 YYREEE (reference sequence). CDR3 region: CASTTGLLQETQYF. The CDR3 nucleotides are TGTGCCAGCACCACGGGACTGTTACAAGAGACCCAGTACTTC.

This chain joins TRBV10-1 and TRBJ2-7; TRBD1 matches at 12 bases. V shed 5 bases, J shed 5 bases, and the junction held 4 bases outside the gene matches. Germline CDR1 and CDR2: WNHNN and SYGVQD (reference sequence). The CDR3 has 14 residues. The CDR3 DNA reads TGCGCCAGCAGTCCCGGGACAGGGGGCGACGAGCAGTACTTC. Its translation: CASSPGTGGDEQYF.

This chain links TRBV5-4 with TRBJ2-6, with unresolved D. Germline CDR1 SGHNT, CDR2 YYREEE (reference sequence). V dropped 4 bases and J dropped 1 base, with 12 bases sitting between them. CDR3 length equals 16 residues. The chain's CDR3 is CASSRVLVSGANVLTF. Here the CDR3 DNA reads TGTGCCAGCAGCCGGGTATTAGTTTCTGGGGCCAACGTCCTGACTTTC.

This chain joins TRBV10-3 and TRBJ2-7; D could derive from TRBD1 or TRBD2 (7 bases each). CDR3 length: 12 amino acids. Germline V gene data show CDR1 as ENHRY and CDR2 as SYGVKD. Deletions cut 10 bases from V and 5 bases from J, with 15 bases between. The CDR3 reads CATRGGSDEQYF. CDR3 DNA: TGTGCCACCAGGGGGGGGTCGGACGAGCAGTACTTC.

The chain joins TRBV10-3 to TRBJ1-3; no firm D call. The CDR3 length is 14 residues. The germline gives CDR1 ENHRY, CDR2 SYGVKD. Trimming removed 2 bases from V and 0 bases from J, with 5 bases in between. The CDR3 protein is CAISEAFSGNTIYF. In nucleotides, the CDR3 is TGTGCCATCAGTGAGGCCTTCTCTGGAAACACCATATATTTT.

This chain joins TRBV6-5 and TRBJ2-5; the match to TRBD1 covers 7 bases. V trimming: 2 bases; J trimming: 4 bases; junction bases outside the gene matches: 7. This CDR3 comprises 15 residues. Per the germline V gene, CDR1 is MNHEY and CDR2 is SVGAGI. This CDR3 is CASSYPPGGGETQYF. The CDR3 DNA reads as TGTGCCAGCAGTTACCCCCCAGGGGGTGGAGAGACCCAGTACTTC.

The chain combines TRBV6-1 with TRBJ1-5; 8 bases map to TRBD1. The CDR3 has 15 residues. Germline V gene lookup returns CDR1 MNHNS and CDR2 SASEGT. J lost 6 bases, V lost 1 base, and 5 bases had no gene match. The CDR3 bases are TGTGCCAGCAGTGAAGGGGCAGGGGGCGGTCAGCCCCAGCATTTT. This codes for CASSEGAGGGQPQHF.

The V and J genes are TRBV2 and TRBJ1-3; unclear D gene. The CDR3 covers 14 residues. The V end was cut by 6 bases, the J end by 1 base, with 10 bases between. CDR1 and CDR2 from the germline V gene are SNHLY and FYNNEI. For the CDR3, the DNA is TGTGCCAGCAGGGAACAGCTATCTGGAAACACCATATATTTT. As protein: CASREQLSGNTIYF.

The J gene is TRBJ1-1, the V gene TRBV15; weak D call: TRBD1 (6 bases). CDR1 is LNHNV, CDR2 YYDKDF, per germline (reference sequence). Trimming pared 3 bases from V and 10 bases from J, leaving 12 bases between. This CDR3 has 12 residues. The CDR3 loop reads CATSSPQGRAFF. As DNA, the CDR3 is TGTGCCACCAGCAGTCCGCAGGGGAGAGCTTTCTTT.

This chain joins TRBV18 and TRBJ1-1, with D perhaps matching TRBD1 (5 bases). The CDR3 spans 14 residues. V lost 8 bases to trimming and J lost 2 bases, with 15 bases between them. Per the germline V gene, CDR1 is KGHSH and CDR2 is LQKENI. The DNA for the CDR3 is TGTGCCAGCACGACGTACGGGGGAAACACTGAAGCTTTCTTT. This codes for CASTTYGGNTEAFF. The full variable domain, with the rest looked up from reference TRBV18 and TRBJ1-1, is NAGVMQNPRHLVRRRGQEARLRCSPMKGHSHVYWYRQLPEEGLKFMVYLQKENIIDESGMPKERFSAEFPKEGPSILRIQQVVRGDSAAYFCASTTYGGNTEAFFGQGTRLTVV.